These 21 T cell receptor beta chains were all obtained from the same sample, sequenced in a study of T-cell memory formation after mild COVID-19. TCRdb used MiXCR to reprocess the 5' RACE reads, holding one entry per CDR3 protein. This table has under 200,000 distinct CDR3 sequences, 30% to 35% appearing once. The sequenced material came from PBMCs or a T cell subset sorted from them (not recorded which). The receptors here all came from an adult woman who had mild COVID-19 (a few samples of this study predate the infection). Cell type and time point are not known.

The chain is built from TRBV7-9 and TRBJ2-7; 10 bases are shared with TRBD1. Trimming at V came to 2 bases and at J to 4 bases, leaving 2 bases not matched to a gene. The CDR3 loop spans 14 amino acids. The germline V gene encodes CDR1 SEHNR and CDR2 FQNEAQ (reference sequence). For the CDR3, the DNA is TGTGCCAGCAGCTTACAGGACAGGGGGTACGAGCAGTACTTC. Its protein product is CASSLQDRGYEQYF.

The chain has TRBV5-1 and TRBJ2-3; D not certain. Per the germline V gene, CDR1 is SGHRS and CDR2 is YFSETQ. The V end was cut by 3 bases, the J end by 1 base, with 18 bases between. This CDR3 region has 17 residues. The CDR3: CASSSNAPNTGTDTQYF. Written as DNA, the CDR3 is TGCGCCAGCAGCTCAAACGCTCCAAATACAGGCACAGATACGCAGTATTTT.

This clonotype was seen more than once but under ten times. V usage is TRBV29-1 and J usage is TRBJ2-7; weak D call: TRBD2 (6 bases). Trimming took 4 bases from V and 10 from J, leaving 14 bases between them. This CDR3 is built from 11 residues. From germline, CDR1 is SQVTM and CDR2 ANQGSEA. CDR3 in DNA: TGCAGCGTTGCTGACGGGACTGTCCAGTACTTC. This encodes CSVADGTVQYF.

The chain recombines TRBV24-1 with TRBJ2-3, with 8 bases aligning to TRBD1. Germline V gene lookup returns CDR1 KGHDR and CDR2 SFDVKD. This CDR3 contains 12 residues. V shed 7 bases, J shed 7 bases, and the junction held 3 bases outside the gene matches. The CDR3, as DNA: TGTGCCACCAGGGACAGGGCTTATACGCAGTATTTT. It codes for CATRDRAYTQYF.

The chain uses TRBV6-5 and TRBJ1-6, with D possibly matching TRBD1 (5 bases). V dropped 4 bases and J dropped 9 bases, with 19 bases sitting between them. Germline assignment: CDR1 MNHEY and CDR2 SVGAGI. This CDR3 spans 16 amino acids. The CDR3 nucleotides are TGTGCCAGCAGTTGGGGGACGGTGGACCGTACTTCACCCCTCCACTTT. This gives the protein CASSWGTVDRTSPLHF.

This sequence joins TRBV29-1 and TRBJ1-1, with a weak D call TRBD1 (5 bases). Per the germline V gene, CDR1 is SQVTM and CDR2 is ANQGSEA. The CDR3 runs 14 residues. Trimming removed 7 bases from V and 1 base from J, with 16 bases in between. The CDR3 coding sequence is TGCAGCGCCTCGACCCACGGGGGGAACACTGAAGCTTTCTTT. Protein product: CSASTHGGNTEAFF.

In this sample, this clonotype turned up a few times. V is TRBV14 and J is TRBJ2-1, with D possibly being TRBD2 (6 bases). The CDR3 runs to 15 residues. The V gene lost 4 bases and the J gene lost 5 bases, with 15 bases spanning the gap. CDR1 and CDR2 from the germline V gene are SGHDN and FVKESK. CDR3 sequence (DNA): TGTGCCAGCAGCCTAAGGGGACTTTCAAACAATGAGCAGTTCTTC. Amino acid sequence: CASSLRGLSNNEQFF.

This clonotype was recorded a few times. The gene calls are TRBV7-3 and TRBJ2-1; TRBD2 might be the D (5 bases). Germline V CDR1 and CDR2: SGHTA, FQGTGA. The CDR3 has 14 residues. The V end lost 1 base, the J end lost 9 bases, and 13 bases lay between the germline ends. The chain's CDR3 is CASSLSQSGGEQFF. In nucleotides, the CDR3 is TGTGCCAGCAGCTTAAGTCAATCCGGAGGTGAGCAGTTCTTC.

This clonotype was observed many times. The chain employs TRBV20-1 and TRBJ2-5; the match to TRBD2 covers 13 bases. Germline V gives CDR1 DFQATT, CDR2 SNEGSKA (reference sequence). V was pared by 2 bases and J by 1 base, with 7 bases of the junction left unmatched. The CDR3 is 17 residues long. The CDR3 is CSARSPGLAGTQETQYF. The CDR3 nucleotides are TGCAGTGCTAGATCCCCGGGACTAGCGGGGACCCAAGAGACCCAGTACTTC.

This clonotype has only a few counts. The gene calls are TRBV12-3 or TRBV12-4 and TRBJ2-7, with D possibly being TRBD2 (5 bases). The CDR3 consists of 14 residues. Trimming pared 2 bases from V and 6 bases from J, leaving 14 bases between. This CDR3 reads CASSLNRRRAEQYF. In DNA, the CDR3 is TGTGCCAGCAGTTTAAACCGGAGGAGAGCCGAGCAGTACTTC.

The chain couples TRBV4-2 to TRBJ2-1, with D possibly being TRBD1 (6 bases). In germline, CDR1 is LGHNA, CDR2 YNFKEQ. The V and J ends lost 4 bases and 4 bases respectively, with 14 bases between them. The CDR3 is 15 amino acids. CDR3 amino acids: CASSPDVGQYNEQFF. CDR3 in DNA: TGTGCCAGCAGCCCAGATGTTGGACAGTACAATGAGCAGTTCTTC.

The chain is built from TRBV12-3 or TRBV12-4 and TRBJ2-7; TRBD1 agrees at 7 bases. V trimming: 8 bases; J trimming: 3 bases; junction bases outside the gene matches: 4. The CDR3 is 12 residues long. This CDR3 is CASRDSLYEQYF. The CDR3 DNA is TGTGCCAGCCGGGACAGCCTCTACGAGCAGTACTTC.

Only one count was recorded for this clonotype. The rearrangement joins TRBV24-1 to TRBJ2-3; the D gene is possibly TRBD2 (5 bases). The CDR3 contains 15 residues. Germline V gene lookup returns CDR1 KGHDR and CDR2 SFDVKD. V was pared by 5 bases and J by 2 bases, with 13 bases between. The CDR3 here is CATSARGSYTDTQYF. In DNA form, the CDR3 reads TGTGCCACCAGTGCCCGCGGGTCCTACACAGATACGCAGTATTTT.

CDR3 sequence reads: CARKSTPEVLQETQYF. As DNA, the CDR3 is TGCGCCAGAAAGAGCACCCCGGAGGTTCTCCAAGAGACCCAGTACTTC. V and J are TRBV5-1 and TRBJ2-5, with a weak D call TRBD2 (5 bases). V was shortened by 8 bases and J by 1 base, with 21 bases between the two germline ends. Per the germline V gene, CDR1 is SGHRS and CDR2 is YFSETQ. The CDR3 is 16 residues long.

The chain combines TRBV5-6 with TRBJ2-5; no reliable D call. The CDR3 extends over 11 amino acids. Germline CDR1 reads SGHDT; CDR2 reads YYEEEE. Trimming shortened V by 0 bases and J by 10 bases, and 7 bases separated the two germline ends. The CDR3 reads CASSLEVVQYF. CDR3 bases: TGTGCCAGCAGCTTGGAAGTGGTCCAGTACTTC.

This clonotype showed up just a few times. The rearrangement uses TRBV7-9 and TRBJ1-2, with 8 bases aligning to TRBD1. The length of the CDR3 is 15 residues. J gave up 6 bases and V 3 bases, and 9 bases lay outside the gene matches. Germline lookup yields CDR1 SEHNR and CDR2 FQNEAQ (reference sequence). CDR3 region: CASSFTQQGDNGYTF. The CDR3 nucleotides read TGTGCCAGCAGCTTCACGCAACAGGGGGATAATGGCTACACCTTC.

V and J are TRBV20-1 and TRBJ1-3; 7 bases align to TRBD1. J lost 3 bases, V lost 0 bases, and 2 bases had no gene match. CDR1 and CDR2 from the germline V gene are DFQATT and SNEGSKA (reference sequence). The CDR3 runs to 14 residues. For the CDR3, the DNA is TGCAGTGCTAGAGACAGGGGGGGTGGAAACACCATATATTTT. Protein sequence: CSARDRGGGNTIYF.

The CDR3 nucleotides read TGTGCCAGCAGCTTAGATAGGACCTCTGGGGCCAACGTCCTGACTTTC. This codes for CASSLDRTSGANVLTF. This rearrangement joins TRBV7-2 to TRBJ2-6; unclear D gene. CDR1 and CDR2 from the germline V gene are SGHTA and FQGNSA. CDR3 size: 16 residues. The germline V and J ends were trimmed by 1 base and 0 bases, with 7 bases remaining between them.

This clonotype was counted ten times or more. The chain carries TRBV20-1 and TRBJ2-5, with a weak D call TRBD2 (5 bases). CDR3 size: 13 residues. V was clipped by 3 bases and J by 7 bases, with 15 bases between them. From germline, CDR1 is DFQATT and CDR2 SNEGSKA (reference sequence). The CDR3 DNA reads TGCAGTGCTAGCCCTACTAGATTCGGGACCCAGTACTTC. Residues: CSASPTRFGTQYF.

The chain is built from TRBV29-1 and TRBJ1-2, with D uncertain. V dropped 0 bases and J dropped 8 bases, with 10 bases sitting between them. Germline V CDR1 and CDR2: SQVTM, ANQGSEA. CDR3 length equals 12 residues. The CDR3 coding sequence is TGCAGCGTTGAAGATCCCGGGGTGGGCTACACCTTC. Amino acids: CSVEDPGVGYTF.

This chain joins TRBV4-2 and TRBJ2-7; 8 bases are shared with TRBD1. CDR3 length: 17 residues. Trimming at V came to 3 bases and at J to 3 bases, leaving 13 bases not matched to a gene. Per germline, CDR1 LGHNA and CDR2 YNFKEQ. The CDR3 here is CASSHSPGTGALYEQYF. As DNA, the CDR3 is TGTGCCAGCAGCCACTCCCCTGGGACAGGAGCCCTCTACGAGCAGTACTTC.